One sample yielded the 17 T cell receptor beta chains listed below, sequenced in a study of blood T cells in healthy people across ages. A J-beta primer mix and a sample-barcoded 5' primer were used in a second PCR of roughly 6 to 11 cycles. TCRdb processed the 5' RACE reads anew with MiXCR; each CDR3 protein has one entry. The sample has 850,000 to 1,300,000 distinct CDR3 sequences, around 45% seen once. Sequencing input: blood. The receptors here all came from a woman in her fifties or sixties in good health.

The V and J genes are TRBV18 and TRBJ2-5; perhaps TRBD1 as D (5 bases). This CDR3 has 14 residues. The V gene lost 1 base and the J gene lost 4 bases, with 10 bases spanning the gap. CDR1 KGHSH and CDR2 LQKENI come from the germline V gene. The CDR3 protein is CASSPQGLGETQYF. CDR3 nucleotide sequence: TGTGCCAGCTCACCACAGGGGCTCGGAGAGACCCAGTACTTC.

J is TRBJ2-6 and V is TRBV20-1; D call uncertain. The V gene's germline CDR1 is DFQATT and CDR2 SNEGSKA (reference sequence). The CDR3 extends over 15 amino acids. The V and J ends lost 7 bases and 0 bases respectively, with 13 bases between them. CDR3 amino acids: CSGYYRHSGANVLTF. In DNA, the CDR3 is TGCAGTGGATACTACCGGCACTCTGGGGCCAACGTCCTGACTTTC.

This chain connects TRBV6-1 to TRBJ2-7; D unresolved. Deletions cut 7 bases from V and 3 bases from J, with 22 bases between. CDR1 is MNHNS, CDR2 SASEGT, per germline. The CDR3 sequence is 16 residues long. CDR3 sequence: CASKSRVPPGLYEQYF. The CDR3 DNA is TGTGCCAGCAAATCAAGGGTGCCCCCGGGCCTCTACGAGCAGTACTTC.

This clonotype was seen just once. V usage is TRBV20-1 and J usage is TRBJ2-4, with D perhaps matching TRBD2 (6 bases). The CDR3 has 13 amino acids. Between the trimmed V and J ends, which lost 7 bases and 9 bases, there was a span of 19 bases. Germline-derived CDR1 and CDR2 are DFQATT and SNEGSKA (reference sequence). The CDR3: CSVPGLQGPIQYF. CDR3 nucleotides: TGCAGTGTTCCGGGACTCCAGGGCCCCATTCAGTACTTC.

In the case of this clonotype: At one boundary the junction diverges from the germline segment, which might be a read error. The chain carries TRBV5-4 and TRBJ2-4; D gene uncertain. CDR1 SGHNT and CDR2 YYREEE come from the germline V gene (reference sequence). The CDR3 runs 14 residues. The CDR3 reads CASSLGSAKSIQYF. In DNA form, the CDR3 reads TGTGCCAGCAGCTTGGGCAGTGCCAAAAGCATTCAGTACTTC.

This clonotype was recorded a few times. The V and J genes are TRBV20-1 and TRBJ2-5; 9 positions agree with TRBD1. There are 15 residues in the CDR3. V was clipped by 6 bases and J by 0 bases; unmatched bases: 8. Germline V lookup: CDR1 DFQATT, CDR2 SNEGSKA (reference sequence). The CDR3 DNA reads TGCAGTGCCGAAACGGGACAGGGTTACCAAGAGACCCAGTACTTC. Translation gives CSAETGQGYQETQYF.

The V and J genes are TRBV28 and TRBJ1-4, with TRBD1 matching 9 bases. The CDR3 consists of 17 residues. CDR1 is MDHEN and CDR2 is SYDVKM in the germline V gene. The V and J ends lost 6 bases and 6 bases, in that order; junction bases with no gene match: 14. CDR3 loop: CASSPGTGTFRDEKLFF. The CDR3 DNA sequence: TGTGCCAGCAGCCCCGGGACAGGGACGTTTAGGGATGAAAAACTGTTTTTT.

The rearrangement links TRBV6-5 to TRBJ2-2; D gene ambiguous. The V gene lost 7 bases and the J gene lost 2 bases, with 14 bases spanning the gap. Germline V gene data show CDR1 as MNHEY and CDR2 as SVGAGI. The CDR3 is 15 residues long. The CDR3 here is CASTLLMGNTGELFF. CDR3 coding DNA: TGTGCCAGCACTCTACTAATGGGAAACACCGGGGAGCTGTTTTTT.

The chain uses TRBV20-1 and TRBJ2-7, with a possible D match to TRBD1 (5 bases). The V gene lost 0 bases and the J gene lost 3 bases, with 15 bases spanning the gap. Germline assignment: CDR1 DFQATT and CDR2 SNEGSKA (reference sequence). The CDR3 length is 15 residues. The CDR3 DNA reads TGCAGTGCTAGAGATAGGGGAACCTCAAACTACGAGCAGTACTTC. It encodes CSARDRGTSNYEQYF.

The chain links TRBV27 to TRBJ2-1; D gene ambiguous. The germline gives CDR1 MNHEY, CDR2 SMNVEV (reference sequence). Trimming took 6 bases from V and 6 from J, leaving 18 bases between them. The CDR3 runs 15 residues. CDR3 nucleotide sequence: TGTGCCAGCAGGGCTGGCCGCTTTCTTACCAATGAGCAGTTCTTC. It is translated as CASRAGRFLTNEQFF.

This clonotype has only one observation. V usage is TRBV3-1 and J usage is TRBJ1-5, with D possibly being TRBD1 (5 bases). Germline values: CDR1 LGHDT, CDR2 YNNKEL (reference sequence). V lost 1 base and J 6 bases, leaving 10 bases between the germline ends. This CDR3 contains 14 residues. The CDR3 DNA follows: TGTGCCAGCAGCCAAGCAGGGTCGAGTCAGCCCCAGCATTTT. Translating it yields CASSQAGSSQPQHF.

The chain recombines TRBV20-1 with TRBJ2-7; 7 nucleotides align to TRBD2. The germline CDR1 and CDR2 sequences are DFQATT and SNEGSKA (reference sequence). The junction had 14 bases not matched to a gene; V was cut back by 4 bases and J by 2 bases. The CDR3 length is 16 residues. The DNA for the CDR3 is TGCAGTGCTAACCCAGCTCTAGCGGTCCCGACCTACGAGCAGTACTTC. Translation: CSANPALAVPTYEQYF.

This clonotype was observed a handful of times. V gene TRBV6-5 combines with J gene TRBJ1-5; D is possibly TRBD1 (6 bases). This CDR3 region has 15 residues. Trimming took 6 bases from V and 0 from J, leaving 12 bases between them. Germline lookup yields CDR1 MNHEY and CDR2 SVGAGI. The CDR3 loop reads CASSSDRNSNQPQHF. In DNA, the CDR3 is TGTGCCAGCAGCAGCGACAGGAATAGCAATCAGCCCCAGCATTTT.

The chain recombines TRBV6-5 with TRBJ1-5; D may be TRBD1 (6 bases). The V and J ends lost 6 bases and 2 bases respectively, with 11 bases between them. The germline gives CDR1 MNHEY, CDR2 SVGAGI. CDR3 length equals 14 residues. The CDR3 spells CASRTGGRNQPQHF. Written as DNA, the CDR3 is TGTGCCAGCAGGACGGGGGGCCGCAATCAGCCCCAGCATTTT.

The V and J genes are TRBV13 and TRBJ1-1; D remains unclear. The length of the CDR3 is 15 residues. Trimming removed 6 bases at V and 0 bases at J, with 14 bases between. Germline V gene lookup returns CDR1 PRHDT and CDR2 FYEKMQ (reference sequence). Here the CDR3 DNA reads TGTGCCAGCAGACGCTCTAATGCGATGAACACTGAAGCTTTCTTT. The encoded protein is CASRRSNAMNTEAFF.

The J gene is TRBJ2-2, the V gene TRBV24-1; TRBD2 agrees at 8 bases. The trim removed 6 bases at V and 4 bases at J, leaving 3 bases unmatched. This CDR3 region has 14 residues. The germline CDR1 and CDR2 sequences are KGHDR and SFDVKD. CDR3 in amino acids: CATSTGGITGELFF. The CDR3 DNA reads as TGTGCCACCAGTACGGGAGGGATCACCGGGGAGCTGTTTTTT.

The chain recombines TRBV10-3 with TRBJ2-7, with 8 nucleotides matching TRBD2. CDR3 length: 17 amino acids. V trimming: 2 bases; J trimming: 1 base; junction bases outside the gene matches: 10. Germline loops: CDR1 ENHRY, CDR2 SYGVKD. The chain's CDR3 is CAISESSWTSLSYEQYF. CDR3 sequence (DNA): TGTGCCATCAGTGAGAGTTCGTGGACTAGCCTATCCTACGAGCAGTACTTC.